Listed here are 27 T cell receptor beta chains from one sample, sequenced in a study of response to subunit inactivated influenza vaccine. TCRdb redid the calling of the RT-PCR reads with MiXCR, one entry per CDR3 protein. This sample has 650,000 to 850,000 distinct CDR3 sequences, with 14% found just once. This material consisted of PBMCs from blood, taken less than 15 days before vaccination. The receptors were gathered from a man aged 45-65 years who received an inactivated influenza vaccine.

This clonotype showed up just a few times. V usage is TRBV19 and J usage is TRBJ1-1; 9 bases align to TRBD1. The CDR3 loop spans 15 amino acids. J lost 0 bases, V lost 8 bases, and 7 bases had no gene match. Germline CDR1 and CDR2: LNHDA and SQIVND (reference sequence). The CDR3 DNA reads as TGTGCCAGTTCCTGGACAGGGGCCATGAACACTGAAGCTTTCTTT. Translation gives CASSWTGAMNTEAFF.

The J gene is TRBJ1-1, the V gene TRBV2; D gene ambiguous. The germline gives CDR1 SNHLY, CDR2 FYNNEI. The CDR3 consists of 16 residues. V dropped 1 base and J dropped 0 bases, with 12 bases sitting between them. The CDR3 reads CASSEGVLQLNTEAFF. In DNA form, the CDR3 reads TGTGCCAGCAGTGAAGGGGTTTTGCAGTTGAACACTGAAGCTTTCTTT.

The chain recombines TRBV4-3 with TRBJ1-2; no clear D. This CDR3 region has 15 residues. Germline CDR1 and CDR2: LGHNA and YSLEER. The ends were cut back, 0 bases at V and 3 bases at J, with 11 bases in the middle. The CDR3 reads CASSQDGRSDYGYTF. In DNA, the CDR3 is TGCGCCAGCAGCCAAGATGGACGTTCTGACTATGGCTACACCTTC.

V gene TRBV7-9 combines with J gene TRBJ2-7; 7 bases are shared with TRBD2. Trimming took 4 bases from V and 2 from J; bases not matched to a gene: 11. This CDR3 comprises 16 residues. Per the germline V gene, CDR1 is SEHNR and CDR2 is FQNEAQ (reference sequence). The CDR3 region has the DNA TGTGCCAGCAGCTCGATAGCGGGCAGGGTAACCTACGAGCAGTACTTC. Encoded protein: CASSSIAGRVTYEQYF.

This clonotype was seen repeatedly, ten times or more. This sequence joins TRBV27 and TRBJ1-4; D is possibly TRBD1 (6 bases). Trimming cost V 4 bases and J 6 bases, with 15 bases left between them. The CDR3 runs to 15 residues. Per the germline V gene, CDR1 is MNHEY and CDR2 is SMNVEV (reference sequence). The CDR3 DNA reads as TGTGCCAGCAGTTCAACAGGGAAGGGGCATGAAAAACTGTTTTTT. It yields the protein CASSSTGKGHEKLFF. The full variable domain, with the rest looked up from reference TRBV27 and TRBJ1-4, is EAQVTQNPRYLITVTGKKLTVTCSQNMNHEYMSWYRQDPGLGLRQIYYSMNVEVTDKGDVPEGYKVSRKEKRNFPLILESPSPNQTSLYFCASSSTGKGHEKLFFGSGTQLSVL.

Worth noting for this clonotype: A junction end diverges from the germline sequence, so it may reflect a read error. This sequence joins TRBV11-2 and TRBJ2-3, with 9 bases that match TRBD2. Germline V gene data show CDR1 as SGHAT and CDR2 as FQNNGV. The CDR3 runs to 17 residues. The DNA for the CDR3 is TGCGCCAGCAGCTCATCTATAGCGGGGGCCCGCACAGATACGCAGTATTTT. Protein: CASSSSIAGARTDTQYF.

This clonotype was seen a handful of times. This sequence joins TRBV6-2 or TRBV6-3 and TRBJ2-1; D gene unclear. Germline values: CDR1 MNHEY, CDR2 SVGEGT. The CDR3 sequence is 14 residues long. Trimming left V 2 bases short and J 6 bases short, with 11 bases between. CDR3 in amino acids: CASSYVSAGNEQFF. The CDR3 nucleotides read TGTGCCAGCAGTTACGTTTCGGCAGGCAATGAGCAGTTCTTC.

This clonotype was seen at least ten times. The rearrangement joins TRBV15 to TRBJ1-4; D is uncertain. There are 16 residues in the CDR3. Germline assignment: CDR1 LNHNV and CDR2 YYDKDF (reference sequence). V dropped 3 bases and J dropped 7 bases, with 18 bases sitting between them. The CDR3 loop reads CATSRGEKLRREKLFF. The CDR3 region has the DNA TGTGCCACCAGCAGGGGCGAAAAGTTACGGCGTGAAAAACTGTTTTTT.

Only a few counts were recorded for this clonotype. The J gene is TRBJ2-1, the V gene TRBV20-1; 7 nucleotides match TRBD1. This CDR3 is built from 15 residues. Germline loops: CDR1 DFQATT, CDR2 SNEGSKA (reference sequence). J was trimmed by 3 bases and V by 5 bases; bases with no gene match: 10. The CDR3 region is CSAGKTGILYNEQFF. Written as DNA, the CDR3 is TGCAGTGCTGGCAAGACAGGGATTCTCTACAATGAGCAGTTCTTC.

The CDR3 region has the DNA TGTGCCAGCACTCGGGGGGCCGCGATTCAAGAGACCCAGTACTTC. It yields the protein CASTRGAAIQETQYF. The chain has TRBV6-2 or TRBV6-3 and TRBJ2-5; TRBD2 is a possible D gene (7 bases). The CDR3 sequence is 15 residues long. Trimming cost V 7 bases and J 2 bases, with 17 bases left between them. The V gene's germline CDR1 is MNHEY and CDR2 SVGEGT.

The chain employs TRBV11-2 and TRBJ2-1; 7 positions match TRBD2. Trimming took 5 bases from V and 4 from J; bases not matched to a gene: 17. The CDR3 spans 18 residues. CDR1 and CDR2 (germline): SGHAT, FQNNGV. CDR3 nucleotides: TGTGCCAGCAGCCCTCCGGGGTTCAGCGGGGAGAAGTACAATGAGCAGTTCTTC. It specifies CASSPPGFSGEKYNEQFF.

The chain carries TRBV11-2 and TRBJ1-1; TRBD1 agrees at 7 bases. Per germline, CDR1 SGHAT and CDR2 FQNNGV. This CDR3 is 17 amino acids long. V shed 1 base, J shed 4 bases, and the junction held 12 bases outside the gene matches. CDR3 nucleotides: TGTGCCAGCAGCTTAGGGGCAGACAGGGTTAGGGGCACTGAAGCTTTCTTT. This gives the protein CASSLGADRVRGTEAFF.

The chain has TRBV7-9 and TRBJ2-1; a possible D gene is TRBD1 (5 bases). The CDR3 is 11 residues long. V was clipped by 4 bases and J by 9 bases, with 7 bases between them. Germline CDR1 reads SEHNR; CDR2 reads FQNEAQ (reference sequence). The CDR3 spells CASSSRVEQFF. The CDR3 DNA is TGTGCCAGCAGCTCCAGGGTTGAGCAGTTCTTC.

This chain uses TRBV28 with TRBJ1-1; D is unresolved. Germline CDR1 and CDR2: MDHEN and SYDVKM. The CDR3 sequence is 13 residues long. Trimming removed 7 bases at V and 5 bases at J, with 14 bases between. In nucleotides, the CDR3 is TGTGCCAGCAACAGATACCTGGGGACTGAAGCTTTCTTT. Its protein product is CASNRYLGTEAFF.

This chain uses TRBV15 with TRBJ2-5; D is perhaps TRBD2 (5 bases). This CDR3 is 15 amino acids long. Germline-derived CDR1 and CDR2 are LNHNV and YYDKDF (reference sequence). V was trimmed by 1 base and J by 2 bases, leaving 11 bases between them. The CDR3 spells CATSRGGDYQETQYF. The CDR3 bases are TGTGCCACCAGCAGAGGGGGAGACTATCAAGAGACCCAGTACTTC. The full variable domain, completed using reference TRBV15 and TRBJ2-5, is DAMVIQNPRYQVTQFGKPVTLSCSQTLNHNVMYWYQQKSSQAPKLLFHYYDKDFNNEADTPDNFQSRRPNTSFCFLDIRSPGLGDTAMYLCATSRGGDYQETQYFGPGTRLLVL.

This clonotype was observed at least ten times. The V and J genes are TRBV12-3 or TRBV12-4 and TRBJ2-3; TRBD2 agrees at 11 bases. J lost 2 bases, V lost 6 bases, and 4 bases had no gene match. The CDR3 extends over 15 amino acids. In nucleotides, the CDR3 is TGTGCCAGCAGAGGGACTAGCGGCCACACAGATACGCAGTATTTT. Its translation is CASRGTSGHTDTQYF.

V is TRBV29-1 and J is TRBJ2-5; 9 bases fit TRBD2. The CDR3 runs to 12 residues. The V gene end was trimmed by 7 bases and the J gene end by 3 bases; junction bases not matched to a gene: 3. Germline V CDR1 and CDR2: SQVTM, ANQGSEA. The CDR3: CSAQRGEETQYF. As DNA, the CDR3 is TGCAGCGCCCAGCGGGGGGAAGAGACCCAGTACTTC.

This clonotype was observed a handful of times. This chain connects TRBV3-1 to TRBJ2-2, with TRBD2 matching 10 bases. The J segment lost 4 bases and the V segment lost 3 bases, leaving 8 bases of the junction unmatched. The CDR3 spans 17 residues. Germline V lookup: CDR1 LGHDT, CDR2 YNNKEL (reference sequence). The CDR3, as DNA: TGTGCCAGCAGCCAGGAGCCGGGACTAGCGTCCACCGGGGAGCTGTTTTTT. Translation gives CASSQEPGLASTGELFF.

The CDR3 spells CSVARGMGSGELFF. The CDR3 DNA sequence: TGCAGCGTCGCCAGGGGTATGGGTTCCGGGGAGCTGTTTTTT. The chain couples TRBV29-1 to TRBJ2-2, with D perhaps matching TRBD1 (6 bases). The germline gives CDR1 SQVTM, CDR2 ANQGSEA. The CDR3 is 14 residues long. Trimming cost V 6 bases and J 6 bases, with 17 bases left between them.

There are a few counts of this clonotype. The rearrangement links TRBV27 to TRBJ1-4; possibly TRBD1 for D (5 bases). Trimming removed 3 bases from V and 10 bases from J, with 9 bases in between. The length of the CDR3 is 12 residues. Per germline, CDR1 MNHEY and CDR2 SMNVEV (reference sequence). CDR3 sequence reads: CASSFRAGKLFF. CDR3 coding DNA: TGTGCCAGCAGTTTCAGGGCTGGAAAACTGTTTTTT.

The V call is TRBV29-1, the J call TRBJ2-1; 12 bases are shared with TRBD1. The junction had 6 bases not matched to a gene; V was cut back by 7 bases and J by 8 bases. The CDR3 totals 13 residues. The germline V gene encodes CDR1 SQVTM and CDR2 ANQGSEA. The CDR3 sequence: CSGGQGASYEQFF. The CDR3 DNA sequence: TGCAGCGGGGGACAGGGGGCCTCTTATGAGCAGTTCTTC.

There are a few counts of this clonotype. The CDR3 reads CASSQADRVAGELFF. CDR3 coding DNA: TGCGCCAGCAGCCAAGCGGACAGGGTAGCCGGGGAGCTGTTTTTT. The genes are TRBV4-3 and TRBJ2-2; TRBD1 matches 8 bases. This CDR3 comprises 15 residues. Germline V gene sequence: CDR1 LGHNA, CDR2 YSLEER. The ends lost 1 base at V and 6 bases at J; junction bases unmatched: 4.

This clonotype was counted only a few times. The chain combines TRBV5-1 with TRBJ1-3; TRBD1 matches 8 bases. The length of the CDR3 is 16 residues. The ends lost 3 bases at V and 0 bases at J; junction bases unmatched: 5. Germline CDR1 and CDR2: SGHRS and YFSETQ. The CDR3 here is CASSSRDRSSGNTIYF. The CDR3 DNA reads as TGCGCCAGCAGCTCCCGGGACAGGAGCTCTGGAAACACCATATATTTT.

In this sample, this clonotype turned up a few times. J is TRBJ2-5 and V is TRBV9; TRBD2 is a possible D gene (6 bases). The V gene's germline CDR1 is SGDLS and CDR2 YYNGEE. The germline V and J ends were trimmed by 3 bases and 5 bases, with 14 bases remaining between them. This CDR3 region has 14 residues. CDR3 in amino acids: CASSGPGVRETQYF. The CDR3 region has the DNA TGTGCCAGCAGCGGGCCGGGAGTCCGGGAGACCCAGTACTTC.

This clonotype has more than one count but fewer than ten. V and J are TRBV12-3 or TRBV12-4 and TRBJ2-1; 7 bases line up with TRBD1. The CDR3 length is 13 residues. Trimming removed 4 bases from V and 14 bases from J; junction bases left unmatched: 11. CDR3 sequence (DNA): TGTGCCAGCAGTTCCACAGGGGCCGACGGGGAGTTCTTC. Translating it yields CASSSTGADGEFF.

V is TRBV29-1 and J is TRBJ1-5; D may be TRBD1 (6 bases). The V and J ends lost 4 bases and 3 bases respectively, with 10 bases between them. This CDR3 has 13 amino acids. CDR1 is SQVTM, CDR2 ANQGSEA, per germline. The CDR3 reads CSVAKGVNQPQHF. The CDR3 DNA is TGCAGCGTTGCCAAGGGGGTCAATCAGCCCCAGCATTTT.

This clonotype was seen only a few times. The V and J genes are TRBV20-1 and TRBJ1-1; D call uncertain. Per the germline V gene, CDR1 is DFQATT and CDR2 is SNEGSKA (reference sequence). The germline V and J ends were trimmed by 2 bases and 3 bases, with 10 bases remaining between them. This CDR3 is 13 amino acids long. CDR3 loop: CSARSVRDTEAFF. For the CDR3, the DNA is TGCAGTGCTAGATCGGTACGGGACACTGAAGCTTTCTTT.